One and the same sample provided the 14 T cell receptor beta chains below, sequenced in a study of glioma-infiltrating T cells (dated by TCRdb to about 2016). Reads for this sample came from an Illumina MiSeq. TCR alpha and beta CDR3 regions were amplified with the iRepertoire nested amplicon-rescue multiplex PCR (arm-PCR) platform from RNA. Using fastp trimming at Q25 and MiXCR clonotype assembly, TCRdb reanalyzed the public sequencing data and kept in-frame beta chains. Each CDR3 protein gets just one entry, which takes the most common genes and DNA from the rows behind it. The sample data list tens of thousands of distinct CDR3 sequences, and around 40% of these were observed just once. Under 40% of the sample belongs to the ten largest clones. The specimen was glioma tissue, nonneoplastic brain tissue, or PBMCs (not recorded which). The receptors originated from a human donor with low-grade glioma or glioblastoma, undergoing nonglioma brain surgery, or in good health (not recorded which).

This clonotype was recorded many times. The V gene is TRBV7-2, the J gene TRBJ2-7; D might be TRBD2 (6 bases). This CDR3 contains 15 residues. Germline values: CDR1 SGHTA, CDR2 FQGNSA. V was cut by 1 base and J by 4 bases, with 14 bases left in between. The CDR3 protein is CASSLGGGAIYEQYF. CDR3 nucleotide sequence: TGTGCCAGCAGCTTAGGCGGCGGGGCGATTTACGAGCAGTACTTC. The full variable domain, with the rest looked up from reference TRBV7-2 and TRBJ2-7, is GAGVSQSPSNKVTEKGKDVELRCDPISGHTALYWYRQSLGQGLEFLIYFQGNSAPDKSGLPSDRFSAERTGGSVSTLTIQRTQQEDSAVYLCASSLGGGAIYEQYFGPGTRLTVT.

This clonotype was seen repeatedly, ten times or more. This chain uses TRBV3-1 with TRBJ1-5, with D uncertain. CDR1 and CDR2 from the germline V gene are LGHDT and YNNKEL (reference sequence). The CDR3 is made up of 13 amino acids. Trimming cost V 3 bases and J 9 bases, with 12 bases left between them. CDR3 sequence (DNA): TGTGCCAGCAGCCAGGGGATTGGTAGGCCCCAGCATTTT. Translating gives CASSQGIGRPQHF.

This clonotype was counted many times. Written as DNA, the CDR3 is TGTGCCAGCAGCTATGGTATCAGGTACCAAGAGACCCAGTACTTC. Translation gives CASSYGIRYQETQYF. The chain is built from TRBV28 and TRBJ2-5; the D is unclear. The V end was cut by 6 bases, the J end by 0 bases, with 14 bases between. The germline V gene encodes CDR1 MDHEN and CDR2 SYDVKM. The CDR3 length is 15 residues.

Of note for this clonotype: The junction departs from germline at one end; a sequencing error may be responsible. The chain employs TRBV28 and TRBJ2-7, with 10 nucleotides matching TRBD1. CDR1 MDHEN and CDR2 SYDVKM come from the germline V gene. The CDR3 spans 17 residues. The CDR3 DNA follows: TGTTCCAGCAGTCCACAGCTAGGGGACAGGGGAATTGGCGAGCAGTGCTTC. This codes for CSSSPQLGDRGIGEQCF.

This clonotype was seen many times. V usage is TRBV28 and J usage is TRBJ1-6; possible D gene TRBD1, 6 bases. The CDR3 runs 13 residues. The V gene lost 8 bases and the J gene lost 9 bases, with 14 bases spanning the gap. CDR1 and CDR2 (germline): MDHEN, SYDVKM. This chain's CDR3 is CASFTGLGSPLHF. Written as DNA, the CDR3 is TGTGCCAGCTTTACAGGGCTAGGTTCACCCCTCCACTTT.

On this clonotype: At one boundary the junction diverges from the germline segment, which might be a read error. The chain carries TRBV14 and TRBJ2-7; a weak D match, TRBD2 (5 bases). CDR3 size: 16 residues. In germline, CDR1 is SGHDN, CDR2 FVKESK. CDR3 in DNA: TGTGCCAGCAGCCAATTACCCGGTCGGGGTATGAACGAGCAATACTTC. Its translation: CASSQLPGRGMNEQYF.

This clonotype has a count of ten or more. For the CDR3, the DNA is TGTGCCAGCAGCTTAGCGACAGACTTTTACAATGAGCAGTTCTTC. Translation gives CASSLATDFYNEQFF. The chain joins TRBV7-2 to TRBJ2-1, with a weak D call TRBD1 (5 bases). The CDR3 covers 15 residues. Germline CDR1 SGHTA, CDR2 FQGNSA. The V end was cut by 0 bases, the J end by 4 bases, with 10 bases between. The entire variable domain, with the rest obtained from reference TRBV7-2 and TRBJ2-1, is as follows: GAGVSQSPSNKVTEKGKDVELRCDPISGHTALYWYRQSLGQGLEFLIYFQGNSAPDKSGLPSDRFSAERTGGSVSTLTIQRTQQEDSAVYLCASSLATDFYNEQFFGPGTRLTVL.

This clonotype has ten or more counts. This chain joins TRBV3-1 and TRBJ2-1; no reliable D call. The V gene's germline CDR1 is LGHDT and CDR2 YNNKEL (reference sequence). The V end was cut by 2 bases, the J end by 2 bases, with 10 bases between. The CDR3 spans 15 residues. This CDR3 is CASSQWGNAYNEQFF. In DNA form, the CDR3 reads TGTGCCAGCAGCCAATGGGGTAATGCCTACAATGAGCAGTTCTTC.

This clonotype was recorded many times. The DNA of the CDR3 is TGTGCCAGTAGTCGGACTAGCCCCTCCTACAATGAGCAGTTCTTC. Protein sequence: CASSRTSPSYNEQFF. V gene TRBV19 combines with J gene TRBJ2-1; 8 bases are a match to TRBD2. The germline gives CDR1 LNHDA, CDR2 SQIVND (reference sequence). The CDR3 is 15 residues long. V lost 5 bases to trimming and J lost 0 bases; unmatched junction nucleotides: 3.

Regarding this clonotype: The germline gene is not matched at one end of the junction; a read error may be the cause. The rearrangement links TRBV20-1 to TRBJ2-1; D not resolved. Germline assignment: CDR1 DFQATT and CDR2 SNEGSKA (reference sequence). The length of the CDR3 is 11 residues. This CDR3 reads CGARAGTEQFF. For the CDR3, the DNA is TGCGGTGCTAGAGCAGGTACTGAGCAGTTCTTC.

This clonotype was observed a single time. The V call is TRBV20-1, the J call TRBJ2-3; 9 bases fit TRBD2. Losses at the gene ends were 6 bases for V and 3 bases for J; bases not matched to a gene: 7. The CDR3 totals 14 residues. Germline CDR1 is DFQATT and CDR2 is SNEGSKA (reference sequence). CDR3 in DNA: TGCAGTGCGCTGGAGGGACTAGCTACAGATACGCAGTATTTT. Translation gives CSALEGLATDTQYF.

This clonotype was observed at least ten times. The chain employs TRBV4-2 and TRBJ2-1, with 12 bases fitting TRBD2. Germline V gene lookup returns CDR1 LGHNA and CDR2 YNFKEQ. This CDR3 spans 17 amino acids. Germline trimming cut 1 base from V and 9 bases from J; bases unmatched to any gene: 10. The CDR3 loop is CASSQARTSGNIGEQFF. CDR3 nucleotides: TGTGCCAGCAGCCAAGCTCGGACTAGCGGGAATATCGGTGAGCAGTTCTTC.

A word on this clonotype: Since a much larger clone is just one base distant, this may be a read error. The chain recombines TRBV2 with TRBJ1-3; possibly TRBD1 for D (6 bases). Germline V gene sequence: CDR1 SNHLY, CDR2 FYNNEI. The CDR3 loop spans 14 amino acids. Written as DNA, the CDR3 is TGTGCCAGCACCCAGGGGTTATATGGAAACACCACATATTTT. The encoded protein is CASTQGLYGNTTYF.

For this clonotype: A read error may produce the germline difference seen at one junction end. Written as DNA, the CDR3 is TGTGCCGGCAGTTACCGGACCTGGGAGCTGTTTTTT. It encodes CAGSYRTWELFF. The chain has TRBV6-2 or TRBV6-3 and TRBJ2-2; D call uncertain. The CDR3 loop spans 12 amino acids. In germline, CDR1 is MNHEY, CDR2 SVGEGT.